This T cell receptor (beta chain) was recorded in a study of long-term antiretroviral therapy in people with HIV. Whole-study findings and limits: ART was followed by higher diversity that remained below transplant donor controls.

Researchers report immunoSEQ v3.0 was run at survey level. It was 40,000-50,000 T-cell genomes per sample that sequencing targeted. Data came from immunoSEQ multiplex PCR; TCRdb stores just in-frame clones and leaves some out. The table lists roughly 34,000 clones, approximately 95% of them singletons. Turning to this clone: The antigen remains undetermined.

PBMC samples from each donor numbered at least one pre-ART and at least two post-ART. Treatment for all HIV-infected participants took place in the United States. Sequencing was performed on unsorted PBMCs, taken 5 to 5.5 years after starting antiretroviral therapy. This TCR was recovered from a woman aged 45-65 years with HIV.

CDR3 residues: CSVDKGAGTEAFF. DNA for the CDR3: TGCAGCGTTGATAAGGGGGCAGGAACTGAAGCTTTCTTT. The chain couples TRBV29-1 to TRBJ1-1, with TRBD1 identical over 7 bases. CDR1 SQVTM and CDR2 ANQGSEA come from the germline V gene. Germline trimming cut 3 bases from V and 5 bases from J; bases unmatched to any gene: 6. The CDR3 runs 13 residues.